A selection of T cell receptor beta chains follows, all from one sample in a study of blood T cell repertoires in COVID-19. Profiled with immunoSEQ multiplex PCR; TCRdb holds only in-frame clones, not every one. The sample carries over 7,000 clones, 88% recorded once. The specimen was peripheral blood. The source of these receptors is a human donor in a cohort sampled during active COVID-19. CDR3s include the opening cysteine and the closing phenylalanine or tryptophan. A D gene is named only where the DNA matches it firmly. Only some rows state a clone size, as once, few, many or a class for expanded clones.

J gene	clone size	V gene	D gene	CDR3 DNA	CDR3 protein
TRBJ2-5	-	TRBV27	-	TGTGCCAGCAGGACGGGACAATGGGAGACCCAGTACTTC	CASRTGQWETQYF
TRBJ1-4	-	TRBV28	-	TGTGCCAGCAGTACCCGACAGACAACTAATGAAAAACTGTTTTTT	CASSTRQTTNEKLFF
TRBJ2-5	-	TRBV28	TRBD2	TGTGCCAGCAGCGGACTAGCGGAATGGGAGACCCAGTACTTC	CASSGLAEWETQYF
TRBJ2-7	-	TRBV30	-	TGTGCCTGGAGTGCCACTTTCTACTACGAGCAGTACTTC	CAWSATFYYEQYF
TRBJ1-4	-	TRBV28	-	TGTGCCAGCAGTTTACGACAAAATGAAAAACTGTTTTTT	CASSLRQNEKLFF
TRBJ2-3	-	TRBV6-6	-	TGTGCCAGCAGTTTCGTGGATACGCAGTATTTT	CASSFVDTQYF
TRBJ2-3	-	TRBV10-1	TRBD2	TGCGCCAGCAGTGAGAAGCGGGAGGTCCCAGATACGCAGTATTTT	CASSEKREVPDTQYF
TRBJ1-1	-	TRBV19	TRBD1	TGTGCCAGTAGTATATCCGGGACAGGGGGGACTGAAGCTTTCTTT	CASSISGTGGTEAFF
TRBJ2-7	-	TRBV11-3	TRBD1	TGTGCCAGCAGCGGACGAGACAGGGGCTACGAGCAGTACTTC	CASSGRDRGYEQYF
TRBJ2-5	-	TRBV30	TRBD2	TGTGCCTGGAACGGGAAGGGAGGGGAGACCCAGTACTTC	CAWNGKGGETQYF
TRBJ1-2	-	TRBV6-5	TRBD1	TGTGCCAGCAGTTACCCTGCGGGGACAGTCTACTATGGCTACACCTTC	CASSYPAGTVYYGYTF
TRBJ1-2	-	TRBV2	TRBD1	TGTGCCAGCAGGATGGACAGGGGCAACTATGGCTACACCTTC	CASRMDRGNYGYTF
TRBJ2-1	-	TRBV5-1	TRBD1	TGCGCCAGCAGCCTCCCACAGGGGCACGACAATGAGCAGTTCTTC	CASSLPQGHDNEQFF
TRBJ2-7	-	TRBV27	-	TGTGCCAGCAGTTTTAGAGGGACCTACGAGCAGTACTTC	CASSFRGTYEQYF
TRBJ2-2	-	TRBV5-1	-	TGCGCCAGCACCAGTCCTTGGACAAACACCGGGGAGCTGTTTTTT	CASTSPWTNTGELFF
TRBJ2-7	-	TRBV12-3/TRBV12-4	TRBD2	TGTGCCAGCAGTTTTTTGGCGGGAGACGAGCAGTACTTC	CASSFLAGDEQYF
TRBJ2-1	-	TRBV10-2	-	TGCGCCAGCAGATCTAGCAACGATGAGCAGTTCTTC	CASRSSNDEQFF
TRBJ2-1	-	TRBV11-3	TRBD2	TGTGCCAGCAGCTTCCTAGCGGGAGGGCCGGCCTTGGATGAGCAGTTCTTC	CASSFLAGGPALDEQFF
TRBJ2-1	-	TRBV11-3	TRBD2	TGTGCCAGCAGCTTGGGCCTTGGTAGCGGGAGTAATGAGCAGTTCTTC	CASSLGLGSGSNEQFF
TRBJ1-6	-	TRBV5-5	-	TGTGCCAGCAGCTTGGGGGACGGGAGGAGAGCCCTCCACTTT	CASSLGDGRRALHF
TRBJ1-1	-	TRBV5-4	-	TGTGCCAGCAGCCGCGCCGGTGGGGCGGGGATGAACGCTGAAGCTTTCTTT	CASSRAGGAGMNAEAFF
TRBJ1-6	-	TRBV10-3	-	TGTGCCATCAGTGAGCGGGAACAGAATAATTCACCCCTCCACTTT	CAISEREQNNSPLHF
TRBJ2-5	once	TRBV20-1	-	TGCAGTGCCGTCCAAGAGACCCAGTACTTC	CSAVQETQYF
TRBJ1-4	-	TRBV6-5	TRBD1	TGTGCCAGCAGTTCGACAGGGGTTAGCGAAAAACTGTTTTTT	CASSSTGVSEKLFF